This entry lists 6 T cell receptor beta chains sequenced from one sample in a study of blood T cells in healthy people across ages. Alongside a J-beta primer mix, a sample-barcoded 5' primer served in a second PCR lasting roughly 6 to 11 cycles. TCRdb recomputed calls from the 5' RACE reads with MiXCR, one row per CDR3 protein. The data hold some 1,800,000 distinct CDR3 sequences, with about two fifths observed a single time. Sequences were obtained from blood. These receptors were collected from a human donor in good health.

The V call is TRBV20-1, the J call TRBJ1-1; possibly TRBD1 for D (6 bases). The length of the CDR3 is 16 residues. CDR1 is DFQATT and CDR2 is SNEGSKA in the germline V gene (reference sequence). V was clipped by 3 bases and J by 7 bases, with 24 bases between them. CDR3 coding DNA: TGCAGTGCTAGGGCTTTCTCAGGGTTGGGGGCCGGTGAAGCTTTCTTT. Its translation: CSARAFSGLGAGEAFF.

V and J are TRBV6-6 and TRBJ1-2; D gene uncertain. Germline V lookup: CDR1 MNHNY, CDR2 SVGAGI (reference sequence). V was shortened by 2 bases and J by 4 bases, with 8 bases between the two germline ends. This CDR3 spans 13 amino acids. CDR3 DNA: TGTGCCAGCAGTTACGAGGTTATCTATGGCTACACCTTC. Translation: CASSYEVIYGYTF.

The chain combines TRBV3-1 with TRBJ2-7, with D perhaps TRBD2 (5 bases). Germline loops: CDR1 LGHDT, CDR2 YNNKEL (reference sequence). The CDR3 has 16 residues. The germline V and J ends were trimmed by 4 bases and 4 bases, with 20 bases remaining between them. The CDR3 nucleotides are TGTGCCAGCAGCCTAAGTAGACGGGGTGATCGTTACGAGCAGTACTTC. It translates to CASSLSRRGDRYEQYF.

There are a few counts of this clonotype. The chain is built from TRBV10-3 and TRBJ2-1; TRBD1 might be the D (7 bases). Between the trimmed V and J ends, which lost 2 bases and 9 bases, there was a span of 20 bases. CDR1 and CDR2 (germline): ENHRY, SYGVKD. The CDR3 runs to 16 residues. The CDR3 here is CAISEAQGGQKSEQFF. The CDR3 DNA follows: TGTGCCATCAGTGAGGCCCAGGGGGGCCAGAAAAGTGAGCAGTTCTTC.

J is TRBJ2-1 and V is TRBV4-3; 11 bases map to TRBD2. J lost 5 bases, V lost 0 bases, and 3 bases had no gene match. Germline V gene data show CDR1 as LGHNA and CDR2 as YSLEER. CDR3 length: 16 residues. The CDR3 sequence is CASSQEDSGGDNEQFF. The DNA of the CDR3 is TGCGCCAGCAGCCAAGAAGATAGCGGGGGGGACAATGAGCAGTTCTTC.

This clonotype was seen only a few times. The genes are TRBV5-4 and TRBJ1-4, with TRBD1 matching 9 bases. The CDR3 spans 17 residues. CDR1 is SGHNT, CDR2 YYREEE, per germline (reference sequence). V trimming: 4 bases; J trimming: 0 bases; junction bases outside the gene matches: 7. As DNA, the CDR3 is TGTGCCAGCAGCCCCGGACAGGGGATTGCAACTAATGAAAAACTGTTTTTT. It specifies CASSPGQGIATNEKLFF.